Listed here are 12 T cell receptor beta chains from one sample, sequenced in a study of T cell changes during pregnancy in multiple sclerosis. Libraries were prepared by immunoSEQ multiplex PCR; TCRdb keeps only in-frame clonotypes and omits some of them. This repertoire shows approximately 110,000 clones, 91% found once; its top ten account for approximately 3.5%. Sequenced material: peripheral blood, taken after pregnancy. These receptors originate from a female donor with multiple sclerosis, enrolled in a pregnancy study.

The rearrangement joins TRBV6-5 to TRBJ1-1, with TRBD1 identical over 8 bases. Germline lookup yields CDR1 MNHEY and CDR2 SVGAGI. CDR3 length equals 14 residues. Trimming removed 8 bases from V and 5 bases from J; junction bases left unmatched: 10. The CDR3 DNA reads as TGTGCCAGCCGCCTGGACAGGGTCGAAACTGAAGCTTTCTTT. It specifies CASRLDRVETEAFF.

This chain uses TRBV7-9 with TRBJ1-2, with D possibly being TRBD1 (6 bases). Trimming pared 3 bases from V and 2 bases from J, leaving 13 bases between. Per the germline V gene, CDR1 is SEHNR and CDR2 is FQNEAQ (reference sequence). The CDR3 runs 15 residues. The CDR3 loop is CASSLSGGPNYGYTF. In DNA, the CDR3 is TGTGCCAGCAGCTTGTCGGGGGGCCCGAACTATGGCTACACCTTC.

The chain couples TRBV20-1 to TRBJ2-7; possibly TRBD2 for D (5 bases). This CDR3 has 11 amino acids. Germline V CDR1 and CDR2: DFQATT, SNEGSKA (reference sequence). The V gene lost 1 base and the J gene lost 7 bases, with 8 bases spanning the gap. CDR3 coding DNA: TGCAGTGCTAGAGTACCGGGGGAGCAGTACTTC. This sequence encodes CSARVPGEQYF.

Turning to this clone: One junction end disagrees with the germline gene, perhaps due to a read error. DNA for the CDR3: TGTGCTAGCAGCTTGGGGGAGGGCACTGAAGCTTTCTTT. Its translation is CASSLGEGTEAFF. The rearrangement uses TRBV7-7 and TRBJ1-1, with D possibly matching TRBD1 (5 bases). CDR3 size: 13 residues. Germline CDR1 reads SSHAT; CDR2 reads FNYEAQ (reference sequence).

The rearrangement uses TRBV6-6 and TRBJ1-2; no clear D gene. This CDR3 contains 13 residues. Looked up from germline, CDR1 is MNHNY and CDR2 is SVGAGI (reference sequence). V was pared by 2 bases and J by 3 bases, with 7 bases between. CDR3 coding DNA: TGTGCCAGCAGTTACCGGGATTACTATGGCTACACCTTC. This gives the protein CASSYRDYYGYTF.

The CDR3 nucleotides read TGTGCCAGCAGCTTACTCGGCTATAATTCACCCCTCCACTTT. Residues: CASSLLGYNSPLHF. The chain is built from TRBV13 and TRBJ1-6; D call uncertain. Germline CDR1 reads PRHDT; CDR2 reads FYEKMQ (reference sequence). The CDR3 covers 14 residues. The V end was cut by 2 bases, the J end by 3 bases, with 5 bases between.

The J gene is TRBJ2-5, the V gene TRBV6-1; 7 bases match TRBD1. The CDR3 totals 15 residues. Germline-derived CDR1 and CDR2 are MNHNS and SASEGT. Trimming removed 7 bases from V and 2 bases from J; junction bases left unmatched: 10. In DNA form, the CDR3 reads TGTGCCAGCATGGGACAGCCCTCGTATCAAGAGACCCAGTACTTC. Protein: CASMGQPSYQETQYF.

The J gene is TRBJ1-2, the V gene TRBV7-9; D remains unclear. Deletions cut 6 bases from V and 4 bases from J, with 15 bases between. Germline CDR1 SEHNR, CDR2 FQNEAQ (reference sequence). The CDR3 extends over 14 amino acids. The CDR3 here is CASRAPGLFYGYTF. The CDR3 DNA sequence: TGTGCCAGCAGGGCGCCTGGGCTATTCTATGGCTACACCTTC.

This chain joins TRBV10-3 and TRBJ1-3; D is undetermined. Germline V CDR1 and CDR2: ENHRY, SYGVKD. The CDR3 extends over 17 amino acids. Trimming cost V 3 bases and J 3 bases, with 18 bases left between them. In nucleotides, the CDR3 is TGTGCCATCAGTGAAGGTACAGATCTGGAAGATGGAAACACCATATATTTT. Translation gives CAISEGTDLEDGNTIYF.

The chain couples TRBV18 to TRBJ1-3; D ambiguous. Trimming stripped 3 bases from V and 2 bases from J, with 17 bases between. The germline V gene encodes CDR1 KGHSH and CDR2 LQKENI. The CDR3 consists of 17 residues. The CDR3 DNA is TGTGCCAGCTCACCGCAATCACCTACCGAAACTGGAAACACCATATATTTT. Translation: CASSPQSPTETGNTIYF.

The chain's CDR3 is CASSFRRETGQFF. The DNA of the CDR3 is TGTGCCAGCAGCTTCCGGCGGGAAACTGGGCAGTTCTTC. The chain uses TRBV7-8 and TRBJ2-1; tentatively, D is TRBD2 (6 bases). Germline V gene data show CDR1 as SGHVS and CDR2 as FQNEAQ. CDR3 length: 13 residues. Trimming removed 3 bases at V and 12 bases at J, with 15 bases between.

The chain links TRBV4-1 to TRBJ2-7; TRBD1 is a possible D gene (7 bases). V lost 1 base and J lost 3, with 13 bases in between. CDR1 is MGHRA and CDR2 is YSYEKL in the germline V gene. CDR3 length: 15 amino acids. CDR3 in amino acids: CASSQVEGAFYEQYF. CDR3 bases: TGCGCCAGCAGCCAAGTGGAGGGGGCCTTCTACGAGCAGTACTTC.